This is a list of T cell receptor beta chains from one sample in a study of T cell responses to AZD1222 COVID-19 vaccine. Measured with immunoSEQ multiplex PCR; TCRdb has only the in-frame clones, and not every one. The table shows around 100,000 clones, with around nine tenths occurring only once. Sequencing was performed on peripheral blood, taken on day 0 of AZD1222 vaccination. The receptor set was obtained from an adult in good health. CDR3s include the opening cysteine and the closing phenylalanine or tryptophan. A D gene is named only where the DNA matches it firmly.

d_call: TRBD1
v_call: TRBV7-2
cdr3_aa: CASSPRDRGGGVAKNIQYF

d_call: TRBD1
v_call: TRBV5-4
cdr3_aa: CASSTSRGPNTEAFF

d_call: TRBD1
v_call: TRBV20-1
cdr3_aa: CSASGTGVETGELFF

d_call: TRBD2
v_call: TRBV6-5
cdr3_aa: CASSRSGGAYEQYF

d_call: TRBD1
v_call: TRBV19
cdr3_aa: CASSTRATGGTYEQYF

d_call: -
v_call: TRBV5-1
cdr3_aa: CASSLGDSTVGSPLHF

d_call: -
v_call: TRBV21-1
cdr3_aa: CASSKARGFILGQYF

d_call: -
v_call: TRBV7-2
cdr3_aa: CASRLGVGSYEQYF

d_call: -
v_call: TRBV7-8
cdr3_aa: CASSLYGSDTEAFF

d_call: -
v_call: TRBV4-1
cdr3_aa: CASSPTVGGYDQPQHF

d_call: -
v_call: TRBV5-1
cdr3_aa: CASSLDRYSPLHF

d_call: -
v_call: TRBV6-6
cdr3_aa: CASSDGGTDTQYF

d_call: -
v_call: TRBV2
cdr3_aa: CASTSQGLTNEKLFF

d_call: -
v_call: TRBV5-1
cdr3_aa: CASSLGDLTDTQYF

d_call: TRBD1
v_call: TRBV5-1
cdr3_aa: CASSLGLGGQPDTEAFF

d_call: TRBD2
v_call: TRBV9
cdr3_aa: CASSALAGGSDTQYF

d_call: -
v_call: TRBV5-1
cdr3_aa: CASSGVGGNTEAFF

d_call: TRBD1
v_call: TRBV11-3
cdr3_aa: CASSLTGNNYGYTF

d_call: -
v_call: TRBV6-5
cdr3_aa: CASSYGLRYTEAFF

d_call: -
v_call: TRBV5-1
cdr3_aa: CASSWRAGAGDGYTF

d_call: -
v_call: TRBV28
cdr3_aa: CASGTRPGGAFF

d_call: -
v_call: TRBV29-1
cdr3_aa: CSASGMSNEKLFF

d_call: TRBD1
v_call: TRBV6-5
cdr3_aa: CASSLRGHNDSPLHF

d_call: TRBD2
v_call: TRBV7-2
cdr3_aa: CASSPGRDWGNEQFF

d_call: TRBD2
v_call: TRBV5-1
cdr3_aa: CASSFGLAGRDTQYF

d_call: -
v_call: TRBV25-1
cdr3_aa: CASSNPRQGNYGYTF

d_call: -
v_call: TRBV5-1
cdr3_aa: CASSLSTGPSSYEQYF

d_call: -
v_call: TRBV4-1
cdr3_aa: CASSQDVTQELFF

d_call: -
v_call: TRBV6-4
cdr3_aa: CASSESTGNTGELFF

d_call: -
v_call: TRBV7-9
cdr3_aa: CASSSDIAGYTF

d_call: -
v_call: TRBV18
cdr3_aa: CASSQTFQGNQPQHF

d_call: -
v_call: TRBV12-2
cdr3_aa: CASRLAQTGTYEQYF

d_call: -
v_call: TRBV5-1
cdr3_aa: CASSSQGSRSSYEQYF

d_call: -
v_call: TRBV6-1
cdr3_aa: CASSEVSGEGTDTQYF

d_call: -
v_call: TRBV7-9
cdr3_aa: CASTLLTGELFF

d_call: -
v_call: TRBV28
cdr3_aa: CASSLLTPSISPLHF

d_call: -
v_call: TRBV19
cdr3_aa: CASSMGIGAFF

d_call: TRBD2
v_call: TRBV7-2
cdr3_aa: CASSRSGRAEGTDTQYF

d_call: -
v_call: TRBV11-3
cdr3_aa: CASSLDLEGFDYGYTF

d_call: TRBD2
v_call: TRBV6-5
cdr3_aa: CASIYSGGVSYEQYF

d_call: TRBD2
v_call: TRBV3-1/TRBV3-2
cdr3_aa: CASSQDRASGGPPYNEQFF

d_call: -
v_call: TRBV9
cdr3_aa: CASSVGTDYGYTF

d_call: -
v_call: TRBV5-1
cdr3_aa: CASSPTENTEAFF

d_call: -
v_call: TRBV27
cdr3_aa: CASRRVYNEQFF

d_call: -
v_call: TRBV19
cdr3_aa: CAGAGSKNQPQHF

d_call: -
v_call: TRBV21-1
cdr3_aa: CASSKASSGGEEETQYF

d_call: -
v_call: TRBV27
cdr3_aa: CASSYQAPSTDTQYF

d_call: -
v_call: TRBV4-1
cdr3_aa: CASSPVGPEGDTQYF

d_call: -
v_call: TRBV6-5
cdr3_aa: CASSSRDTGNTIYF

d_call: -
v_call: TRBV29-1
cdr3_aa: CSGDGIEQETQYF

d_call: -
v_call: TRBV3-1/TRBV3-2
cdr3_aa: CASSTWANTEAFF

d_call: -
v_call: TRBV5-4
cdr3_aa: CASRTVQEETQYF

d_call: TRBD1
v_call: TRBV5-1
cdr3_aa: CASSGTGEEDTEAFF

d_call: -
v_call: TRBV19
cdr3_aa: CASRPGQGNVAKNIQYF

d_call: -
v_call: TRBV10-2
cdr3_aa: CASSEPGGKAFF

d_call: -
v_call: TRBV2
cdr3_aa: CASSTRQEQETQYF

d_call: -
v_call: TRBV4-3
cdr3_aa: CASSQAEGGQPQHF

d_call: -
v_call: TRBV11-3
cdr3_aa: CASSFDYNEQFF

d_call: TRBD1
v_call: TRBV19
cdr3_aa: CASIEIPGQGNTEAFF

d_call: -
v_call: TRBV29-1
cdr3_aa: CSVAEASGANVLTF